Listed here is a single T cell receptor beta chain. Assay used: immunoSEQ multiplex PCR; TCRdb lists only in-frame clones, some missing. There are more than 50,000 clones in the sample; 89% occur only once, and 2% to 3% lies in the top ten. Per the germline V gene, CDR1 is WSHSY and CDR2 is SAAADI. The CDR3 length is 12 residues. The V end was cut by 11 bases, the J end by 7 bases, with 17 bases between. The sample comes from a study of T cell changes during pregnancy in multiple sclerosis. The V gene is TRBV10-2, the J gene TRBJ1-2, with D perhaps matching TRBD1 (5 bases). The specimen was peripheral blood, collected in the first trimester of pregnancy. The sequence derives from a female donor with multiple sclerosis, enrolled in a pregnancy study. The CDR3 bases are TGCGCCGGCGGAGGGGATTCGTTTGGCTACACCTTC. This gives the protein CAGGGDSFGYTF.